A single TCR beta chain is shown here with its context. Its antigen is not known. This record belongs to a study of siplizumab effects on memory and regulatory T cells. The CDR3 is made up of 9 amino acids. CDR1 and CDR2 (germline): SQVTM, ANQGSEA. Trimming cost V 3 bases and J 8 bases, with 4 bases left between them. Repertoires were generated with immunoSEQ multiplex PCR, while TCRdb's copy carries only in-frame clones and drops some. Of 98,000 or so clones in the sample, 93% were seen once. General study results and limits: Siplizumab significantly lowered the alloreactive sequences that could be traced to unstimulated CD4+ memory cells. Naive T cells apparently outstripped memory cells in diversity and seemed major alloresponse contributors.

Input material: Tregs sorted from blood. This receptor was obtained from a human donor in good health. This chain joins TRBV29-1 and TRBJ1-2; no clear D gene. CDR3 region: CSVDEGYTF. CDR3 bases: TGCAGCGTTGACGAAGGCTACACCTTC.